Below are 27 T cell receptor beta chains sequenced from a single sample in a study of control samples from healthy donors and cancer patients. Produced via immunoSEQ multiplex PCR; TCRdb's table is partial and in-frame only. The sample consists of about 140,000 clones, about 85% of them appearing once. Sequencing was done on a sample of blood. The origin of the receptors is a woman aged 25 to 39 in good health.

The chain carries TRBV4-1 and TRBJ2-5; D possibly corresponds to TRBD2 (5 bases). The V end lost 4 bases, the J end lost 2 bases, and 14 bases lay between the germline ends. The CDR3 loop spans 15 amino acids. Germline CDR1 is MGHRA and CDR2 is YSYEKL. This chain's CDR3 is CASSPGGGGQETQYF. CDR3 in DNA: TGCGCCAGCAGCCCCGGTGGCGGAGGACAAGAGACCCAGTACTTC.

About this clone: The same CDR3 is also encoded by other DNA sequences in this sample. The chain links TRBV20-1 to TRBJ2-7; 9 positions match TRBD2. The CDR3 consists of 13 residues. V shed 3 bases, J shed 0 bases, and the junction held 0 bases outside the gene matches. The V gene's germline CDR1 is DFQATT and CDR2 SNEGSKA (reference sequence). CDR3 nucleotide sequence: TGCAGTGCTAGTAGCGGGAGCTCCTACGAGCAGTACTTC. It encodes CSASSGSSYEQYF.

This clone showed up just a few times. The chain couples TRBV19 to TRBJ2-5, with 9 bases identical to TRBD1. The CDR3 loop spans 13 amino acids. The germline V gene has CDR1 LNHDA and CDR2 SQIVND (reference sequence). J was trimmed by 4 bases and V by 11 bases; bases with no gene match: 8. In DNA form, the CDR3 reads TGTGCCGCCGGACAGGGGCGCGGAGAGACCCAGTACTTC. It is translated as CAAGQGRGETQYF.

A single count supports this clone. The V call is TRBV19, the J call TRBJ1-1, with D possibly being TRBD1 (6 bases). Germline CDR1 reads LNHDA; CDR2 reads SQIVND (reference sequence). Between the trimmed V and J ends, which lost 3 bases and 2 bases, there was a span of 13 bases. This CDR3 is built from 15 residues. This chain's CDR3 is CASSISDRFNTEAFF. In DNA, the CDR3 is TGTGCCAGTAGTATTTCGGACAGATTTAACACTGAAGCTTTCTTT.

This clone appeared many times. The V gene is TRBV6-5, the J gene TRBJ1-1; D may be TRBD1 (5 bases). V lost 5 bases to trimming and J lost 3 bases, with 13 bases between them. Germline V lookup: CDR1 MNHEY, CDR2 SVGAGI. The CDR3 covers 14 residues. The CDR3 coding sequence is TGTGCCAGCAGTCTCCTCGGGGGAGACACTGAAGCTTTCTTT. Encoded protein: CASSLLGGDTEAFF.

This rearrangement joins TRBV27 to TRBJ2-3; D might be TRBD2 (5 bases). With 2 bases removed from V and 0 bases from J, the gap between germline ends came to 12 bases. Germline values: CDR1 MNHEY, CDR2 SMNVEV (reference sequence). The CDR3 runs 16 residues. The CDR3 DNA follows: TGTGCCAGCAGTTTACTGGGATTAGCGAGCACAGATACGCAGTATTTT. It translates to CASSLLGLASTDTQYF.

The V and J genes are TRBV12-1 and TRBJ2-5; the table's TRBD2 call for D was not verified on the DNA. TRBV12-1 is a recognized pseudogene. The CDR3 contains 17 residues. Here the CDR3 reads CASSSRGTSGEQETQYF. CDR3 nucleotides: TGTGCCAGCAGCTCTCGGGGGACTAGCGGTGAACAAGAGACCCAGTACTTC.

The rearrangement links TRBV18 to TRBJ2-7, with D hard to call. Germline-derived CDR1 and CDR2 are KGHSH and LQKENI. Trimming took 4 bases from V and 2 from J, leaving 9 bases between them. The CDR3 spans 13 residues. The CDR3 DNA reads as TGTGCCAGCTCACTTGACGTAACCTACGAGCAGTACTTC. This gives the protein CASSLDVTYEQYF.

The rearrangement joins TRBV3-1 (or the pseudogene TRBV3-2) to TRBJ2-7; D remains ambiguous. Trimming left V 4 bases short and J 2 bases short, with 12 bases between. The germline V gene has CDR1 LGHDT and CDR2 YNNKEL (reference sequence). The CDR3 totals 14 residues. The CDR3 loop is CASSLSTETYEQYF. The CDR3, as DNA: TGTGCCAGCAGCCTATCCACTGAGACCTACGAGCAGTACTTC.

This rearrangement joins TRBV9 to TRBJ2-7, with D tentatively TRBD2 (7 bases). The CDR3 contains 14 residues. V was shortened by 4 bases and J by 5 bases, with 16 bases between the two germline ends. Germline CDR1 and CDR2: SGDLS and YYNGEE. In DNA, the CDR3 is TGTGCCAGCAGCCCCACGGGGGGCCGGGACGAGCAGTACTTC. Translated: CASSPTGGRDEQYF.

The chain has TRBV5-6 and TRBJ2-7; D not resolved. Germline V CDR1 and CDR2: SGHDT, YYEEEE. V was trimmed by 6 bases and J by 2 bases, leaving 18 bases between them. This CDR3 has 15 amino acids. CDR3 DNA sequence: TGTGCCAGCACACCCTTGGGCGGATCACCCTACGAGCAGTACTTC. It translates to CASTPLGGSPYEQYF.

On this clone: This CDR3 is also generated by other DNA sequences in the sample. This chain links TRBV6-5 with TRBJ1-1; perhaps TRBD1 as D (5 bases). Germline assignment: CDR1 MNHEY and CDR2 SVGAGI. The CDR3 contains 12 residues. V lost 2 bases and J lost 4, with 5 bases in between. The CDR3 region is CASSYGGTEAFF. CDR3 coding DNA: TGTGCCAGCAGTTACGGGGGCACTGAAGCTTTCTTT.

The rearrangement joins TRBV11-2 to TRBJ1-3; no reliable D call. V was shortened by 5 bases and J by 4 bases, with 15 bases between the two germline ends. CDR1 is SGHAT and CDR2 is FQNNGV in the germline V gene. This CDR3 spans 15 amino acids. The DNA of the CDR3 is TGTGCCAGCAGCCTAGCAGTTGCGGCGGGAAACACCATATATTTT. This sequence encodes CASSLAVAAGNTIYF.

The chain is built from TRBV19 and TRBJ1-3; D is uncertain. The germline CDR1 and CDR2 sequences are LNHDA and SQIVND (reference sequence). V was trimmed by 2 bases and J by 0 bases, leaving 5 bases between them. The CDR3 consists of 14 residues. This chain's CDR3 is CASSIQPSGNTIYF. CDR3 DNA sequence: TGTGCCAGTAGTATACAGCCCTCTGGAAACACCATATATTTT.

This clone was observed a single time. J is TRBJ2-5 and V is TRBV30; unclear D gene. This CDR3 spans 14 amino acids. Trimming shortened V by 2 bases and J by 2 bases, and 12 bases separated the two germline ends. Germline V gives CDR1 GTSNPN, CDR2 SVGIG (reference sequence). This CDR3 is CAWSPLEMQETQYF. CDR3 bases: TGTGCCTGGAGTCCGTTAGAAATGCAAGAGACCCAGTACTTC. Full variable domain (missing parts from reference TRBV30 and TRBJ2-5): SQTIHQWPATLVQPVGSPLSLECTVEGTSNPNLYWYRQAAGRGLQLLFYSVGIGQISSEVPQNLSASRPQDRQFILSSKKLLLSDSGFYLCAWSPLEMQETQYFGPGTRLLVL.

The chain uses TRBV15 and TRBJ1-6; no reliable D call. Trimming removed 0 bases at V and 8 bases at J, with 11 bases between. The V gene's germline CDR1 is LNHNV and CDR2 YYDKDF (reference sequence). The CDR3 sequence is 15 residues long. The CDR3 spells CATSRDRSWDSPLHF. As DNA, the CDR3 is TGTGCCACCAGCAGAGATAGGAGCTGGGATTCACCCCTCCACTTT.

On this clone: This same CDR3 is encoded by further DNA sequences in the sample. The rearrangement uses TRBV12-3 or TRBV12-4 and TRBJ2-7; D might be TRBD1 (5 bases). CDR3 length: 13 amino acids. V lost 1 base and J 4 bases, leaving 8 bases between the germline ends. The CDR3 is CASSLGTLYEQYF. CDR3 DNA sequence: TGTGCCAGCAGTTTAGGGACACTATACGAGCAGTACTTC.

The V and J genes are TRBV7-9 and TRBJ1-6, with a tentative D call TRBD1 (5 bases). The CDR3 totals 14 residues. V shed 5 bases and J shed 10 bases, with 15 bases lying between them. Germline-derived CDR1 and CDR2 are SEHNR and FQNEAQ (reference sequence). DNA of the CDR3: TGTGCCAGCAGCCACGAAGGGGCGGACTCACCCCTCCACTTT. Residues: CASSHEGADSPLHF.

The sample holds one count of this clone. V gene TRBV24-1 combines with J gene TRBJ1-5; D perhaps matches TRBD1 (5 bases). The CDR3 covers 15 residues. The V end lost 1 base, the J end lost 2 bases, and 8 bases lay between the germline ends. CDR1 is KGHDR and CDR2 is SFDVKD in the germline V gene. The DNA for the CDR3 is TGTGCCACCAGTGATTTTGGGGACCGCAATCAGCCCCAGCATTTT. Amino acids: CATSDFGDRNQPQHF.

This clone is a singleton in its sample. The J gene is TRBJ1-1, the V gene TRBV12-3 or TRBV12-4, with 7 bases matching TRBD1. This CDR3 comprises 13 residues. V was clipped by 5 bases and J by 3 bases; unmatched bases: 3. The CDR3 reads CASSAGGYTEAFF. In DNA, the CDR3 is TGTGCCAGCAGTGCAGGGGGTTACACTGAAGCTTTCTTT.

This clone appeared a few times. The gene calls are TRBV10-3 and TRBJ1-5, with D possibly matching TRBD1 (6 bases). Germline V gene lookup returns CDR1 ENHRY and CDR2 SYGVKD. This CDR3 contains 11 residues. V was cut by 7 bases and J by 11 bases, with 12 bases left in between. CDR3 nucleotides: TGTGCCATCATTGTCGGGGGCGCCCAGCATTTT. This translates into CAIIVGGAQHF.

The gene calls are TRBV6-5 and TRBJ1-2; D remains unclear. V lost 10 bases, J lost 3 bases, and 15 bases lay in between. The CDR3 is 13 amino acids. The V gene's germline CDR1 is MNHEY and CDR2 SVGAGI. This CDR3 reads CATSTDGDYGYTF. CDR3 DNA: TGTGCCACCTCTACGGACGGAGACTATGGCTACACCTTC.

The chain links TRBV12-3 or TRBV12-4 to TRBJ1-5, with D maybe TRBD1 (5 bases). The V gene lost 8 bases and the J gene lost 9 bases, with 14 bases spanning the gap. The CDR3 contains 12 residues. The CDR3 sequence is CASGYSQGPQHF. CDR3 in DNA: TGTGCCAGCGGCTACAGTCAGGGGCCCCAGCATTTT.

This chain links TRBV5-4 with TRBJ2-1; D unresolved. CDR1 and CDR2 (germline): SGHNT, YYREEE (reference sequence). This CDR3 comprises 12 residues. Trimming took off 4 bases at V and 9 bases at J, with 11 bases between the two ends. CDR3 coding DNA: TGTGCCAGCAGCACCTCGGCGCTTGAGCAGTTCTTC. This translates into CASSTSALEQFF.

For the CDR3, the DNA is TGCAGTGCTAGTCGGGGGCCCAACGAGCAGTACTTC. Translating gives CSASRGPNEQYF. V gene TRBV20-1 combines with J gene TRBJ2-7; perhaps D is TRBD1 or TRBD2 (6 bases each). V was pared by 3 bases and J by 5 bases, with 11 bases between. Germline CDR1 and CDR2: DFQATT and SNEGSKA (reference sequence). The CDR3 has 12 residues.

The rearrangement joins TRBV5-1 to TRBJ2-7; D remains unclear. The V gene's germline CDR1 is SGHRS and CDR2 YFSETQ. The V gene lost 4 bases and the J gene lost 0 bases, with 14 bases spanning the gap. This CDR3 comprises 15 residues. The CDR3 here is CASSRVIQSSYEQYF. CDR3 coding DNA: TGCGCCAGCAGCCGAGTTATTCAAAGCTCCTACGAGCAGTACTTC. Combining the CDR3 with reference TRBV5-1 and TRBJ2-7 gives the whole variable domain KAGVTQTPRYLIKTRGQQVTLSCSPISGHRSVSWYQQTPGQGLQFLFEYFSETQRNKGNFPGRFSGRQFSNSRSEMNVSTLELGDSALYLCASSRVIQSSYEQYFGPGTRLTVT.

The V and J genes are TRBV30 and TRBJ2-3; TRBD2 agrees at 10 bases. Germline V lookup: CDR1 GTSNPN, CDR2 SVGIG (reference sequence). V lost 5 bases to trimming and J lost 4 bases; unmatched junction nucleotides: 3. This CDR3 contains 13 residues. CDR3 residues: CAWGGLAPDTQYF. The CDR3 bases are TGTGCCTGGGGGGGACTAGCGCCAGATACGCAGTATTTT.